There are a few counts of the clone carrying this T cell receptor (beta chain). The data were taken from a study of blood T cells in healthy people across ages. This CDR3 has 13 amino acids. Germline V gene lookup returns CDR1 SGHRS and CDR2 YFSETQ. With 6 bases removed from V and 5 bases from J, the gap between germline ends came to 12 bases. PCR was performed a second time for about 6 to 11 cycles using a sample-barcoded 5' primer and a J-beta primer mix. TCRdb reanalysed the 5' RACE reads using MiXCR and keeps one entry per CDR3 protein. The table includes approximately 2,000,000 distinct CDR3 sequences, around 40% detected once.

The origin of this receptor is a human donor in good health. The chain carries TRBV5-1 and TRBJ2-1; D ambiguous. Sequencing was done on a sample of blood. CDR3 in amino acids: CASKYDGHNEQFF. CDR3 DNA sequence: TGCGCCAGCAAATATGACGGGCACAATGAGCAGTTCTTC.